This T cell receptor beta chain was captured by sequencing in a study of cytomegalovirus exposure and HLA in healthy donors. Findings of the study overall: In most subjects, TCR beta sequences reportedly gave accurate predictions of HLA-A and HLA-B alleles.

Healthy bone marrow donors made up the cohort. Donors had nominal health at sampling but likely had unrecorded immune exposures. Note on this clone: What it binds is not known.

It was with 60 Vbeta and 13 Jbeta primers that the PCR ran. Profiled with immunoSEQ multiplex PCR; TCRdb holds only in-frame clones, not every one. The sample shows roughly 150,000 clones, 75% of them seen only once. Sequenced input: PBMCs. This receptor was taken from a man between 18 and 35 years old in good health and CMV-seropositive.

CDR3 DNA: TGTGCCAGTAGTATCGGGTTCTCCTATGGCTACACCTTC. It yields the protein CASSIGFSYGYTF. The genes are TRBV19 and TRBJ1-2; D gene uncertain. This CDR3 is 13 amino acids long. CDR1 and CDR2 from the germline V gene are LNHDA and SQIVND (reference sequence). With 3 bases removed from V and 4 bases from J, the gap between germline ends came to 9 bases.